The T cell receptor beta chain described here comes from a study of sequential checkpoint blockade in melanoma. Using immunoSEQ multiplex PCR, the repertoire was profiled, and TCRdb retains in-frame clones only, with some absent. The sample consists of some 5,100 clones, roughly 75% of them appearing once. There are 13 residues in the CDR3. Germline V gives CDR1 MGHRA, CDR2 YSYEKL. V was cut by 3 bases and J by 9 bases, with 12 bases left in between. Sample treatment: randomized to nivolumab then ipilimumab (arm A) or the reverse (arm B). This chain connects TRBV4-1 to TRBJ2-1; D not certain. This receptor was obtained from a human patient with melanoma. Some clones in this sample may be carry-over from other donors' samples. The sequenced sample was CD8+ T cells sorted from blood (inferred from file names), obtained from a patient given nivolumab and ipilimumab in sequence. CDR3 nucleotides: TGCGCCAGCAGCCACGCCCTACCCGGTGAGCAGTTCTTC. This codes for CASSHALPGEQFF.